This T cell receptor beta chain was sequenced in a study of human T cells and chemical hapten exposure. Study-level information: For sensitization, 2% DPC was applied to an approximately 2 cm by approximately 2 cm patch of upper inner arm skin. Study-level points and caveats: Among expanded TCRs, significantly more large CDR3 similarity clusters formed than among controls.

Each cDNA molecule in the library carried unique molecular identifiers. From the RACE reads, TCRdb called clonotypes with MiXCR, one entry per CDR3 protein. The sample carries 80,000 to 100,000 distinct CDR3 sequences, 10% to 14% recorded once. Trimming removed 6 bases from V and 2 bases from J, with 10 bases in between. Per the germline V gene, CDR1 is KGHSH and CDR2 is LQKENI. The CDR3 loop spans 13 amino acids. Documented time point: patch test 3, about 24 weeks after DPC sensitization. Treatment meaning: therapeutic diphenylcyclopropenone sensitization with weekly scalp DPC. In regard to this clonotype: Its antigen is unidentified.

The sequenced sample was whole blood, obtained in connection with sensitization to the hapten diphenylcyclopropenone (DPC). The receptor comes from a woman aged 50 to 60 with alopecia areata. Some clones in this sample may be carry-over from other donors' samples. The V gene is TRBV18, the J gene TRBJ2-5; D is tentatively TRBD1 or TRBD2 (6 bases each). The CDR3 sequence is CASSGGVQETQYF. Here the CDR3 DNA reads TGTGCCAGCTCCGGGGGCGTTCAAGAGACCCAGTACTTC.